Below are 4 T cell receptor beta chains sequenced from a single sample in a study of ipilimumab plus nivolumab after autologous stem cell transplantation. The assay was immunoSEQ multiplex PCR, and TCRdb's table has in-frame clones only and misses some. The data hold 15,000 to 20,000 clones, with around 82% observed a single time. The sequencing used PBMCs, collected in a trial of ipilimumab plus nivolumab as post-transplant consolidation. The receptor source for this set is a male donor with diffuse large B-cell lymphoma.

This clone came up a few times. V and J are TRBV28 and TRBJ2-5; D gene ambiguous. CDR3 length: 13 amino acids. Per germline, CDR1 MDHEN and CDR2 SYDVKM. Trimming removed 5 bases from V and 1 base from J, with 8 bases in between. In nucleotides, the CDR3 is TGTGCCAGCAGTCCCCGGGCCCAAGAGACCCAGTACTTC. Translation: CASSPRAQETQYF. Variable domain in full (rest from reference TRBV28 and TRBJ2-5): DVKVTQSSRYLVKRTGEKVFLECVQDMDHENMFWYRQDPGLGLRLIYFSYDVKMKEKGDIPEGYSVSREKKERFSLILESASTNQTSMYLCASSPRAQETQYFGPGTRLLVL.

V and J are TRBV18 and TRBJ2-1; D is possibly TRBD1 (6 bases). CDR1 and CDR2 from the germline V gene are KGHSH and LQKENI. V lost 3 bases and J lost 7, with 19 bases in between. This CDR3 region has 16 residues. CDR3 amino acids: CASSPYSTGSWNEQFF. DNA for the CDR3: TGTGCCAGCTCACCTTACTCCACAGGGTCATGGAATGAGCAGTTCTTC.

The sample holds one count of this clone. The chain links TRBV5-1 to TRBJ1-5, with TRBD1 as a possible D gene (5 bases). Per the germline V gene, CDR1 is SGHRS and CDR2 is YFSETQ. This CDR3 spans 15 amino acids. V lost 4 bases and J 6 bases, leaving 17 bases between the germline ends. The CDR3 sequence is CASSPRAGLGQPQHF. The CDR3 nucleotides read TGCGCCAGCAGCCCCCGGGCAGGGCTGGGTCAGCCCCAGCATTTT.

The CDR3 DNA sequence: TGTGCCAGCAGCCCCGGGACAGGAGAAAAATTCACTGAAGCTTTCTTT. Residues: CASSPGTGEKFTEAFF. The J gene is TRBJ1-1, the V gene TRBV7-9; TRBD1 agrees at 8 bases. Trimming removed 5 bases from V and 4 bases from J; junction bases left unmatched: 12. CDR1 and CDR2 from the germline V gene are SEHNR and FQNEAQ (reference sequence). The CDR3 spans 16 residues.